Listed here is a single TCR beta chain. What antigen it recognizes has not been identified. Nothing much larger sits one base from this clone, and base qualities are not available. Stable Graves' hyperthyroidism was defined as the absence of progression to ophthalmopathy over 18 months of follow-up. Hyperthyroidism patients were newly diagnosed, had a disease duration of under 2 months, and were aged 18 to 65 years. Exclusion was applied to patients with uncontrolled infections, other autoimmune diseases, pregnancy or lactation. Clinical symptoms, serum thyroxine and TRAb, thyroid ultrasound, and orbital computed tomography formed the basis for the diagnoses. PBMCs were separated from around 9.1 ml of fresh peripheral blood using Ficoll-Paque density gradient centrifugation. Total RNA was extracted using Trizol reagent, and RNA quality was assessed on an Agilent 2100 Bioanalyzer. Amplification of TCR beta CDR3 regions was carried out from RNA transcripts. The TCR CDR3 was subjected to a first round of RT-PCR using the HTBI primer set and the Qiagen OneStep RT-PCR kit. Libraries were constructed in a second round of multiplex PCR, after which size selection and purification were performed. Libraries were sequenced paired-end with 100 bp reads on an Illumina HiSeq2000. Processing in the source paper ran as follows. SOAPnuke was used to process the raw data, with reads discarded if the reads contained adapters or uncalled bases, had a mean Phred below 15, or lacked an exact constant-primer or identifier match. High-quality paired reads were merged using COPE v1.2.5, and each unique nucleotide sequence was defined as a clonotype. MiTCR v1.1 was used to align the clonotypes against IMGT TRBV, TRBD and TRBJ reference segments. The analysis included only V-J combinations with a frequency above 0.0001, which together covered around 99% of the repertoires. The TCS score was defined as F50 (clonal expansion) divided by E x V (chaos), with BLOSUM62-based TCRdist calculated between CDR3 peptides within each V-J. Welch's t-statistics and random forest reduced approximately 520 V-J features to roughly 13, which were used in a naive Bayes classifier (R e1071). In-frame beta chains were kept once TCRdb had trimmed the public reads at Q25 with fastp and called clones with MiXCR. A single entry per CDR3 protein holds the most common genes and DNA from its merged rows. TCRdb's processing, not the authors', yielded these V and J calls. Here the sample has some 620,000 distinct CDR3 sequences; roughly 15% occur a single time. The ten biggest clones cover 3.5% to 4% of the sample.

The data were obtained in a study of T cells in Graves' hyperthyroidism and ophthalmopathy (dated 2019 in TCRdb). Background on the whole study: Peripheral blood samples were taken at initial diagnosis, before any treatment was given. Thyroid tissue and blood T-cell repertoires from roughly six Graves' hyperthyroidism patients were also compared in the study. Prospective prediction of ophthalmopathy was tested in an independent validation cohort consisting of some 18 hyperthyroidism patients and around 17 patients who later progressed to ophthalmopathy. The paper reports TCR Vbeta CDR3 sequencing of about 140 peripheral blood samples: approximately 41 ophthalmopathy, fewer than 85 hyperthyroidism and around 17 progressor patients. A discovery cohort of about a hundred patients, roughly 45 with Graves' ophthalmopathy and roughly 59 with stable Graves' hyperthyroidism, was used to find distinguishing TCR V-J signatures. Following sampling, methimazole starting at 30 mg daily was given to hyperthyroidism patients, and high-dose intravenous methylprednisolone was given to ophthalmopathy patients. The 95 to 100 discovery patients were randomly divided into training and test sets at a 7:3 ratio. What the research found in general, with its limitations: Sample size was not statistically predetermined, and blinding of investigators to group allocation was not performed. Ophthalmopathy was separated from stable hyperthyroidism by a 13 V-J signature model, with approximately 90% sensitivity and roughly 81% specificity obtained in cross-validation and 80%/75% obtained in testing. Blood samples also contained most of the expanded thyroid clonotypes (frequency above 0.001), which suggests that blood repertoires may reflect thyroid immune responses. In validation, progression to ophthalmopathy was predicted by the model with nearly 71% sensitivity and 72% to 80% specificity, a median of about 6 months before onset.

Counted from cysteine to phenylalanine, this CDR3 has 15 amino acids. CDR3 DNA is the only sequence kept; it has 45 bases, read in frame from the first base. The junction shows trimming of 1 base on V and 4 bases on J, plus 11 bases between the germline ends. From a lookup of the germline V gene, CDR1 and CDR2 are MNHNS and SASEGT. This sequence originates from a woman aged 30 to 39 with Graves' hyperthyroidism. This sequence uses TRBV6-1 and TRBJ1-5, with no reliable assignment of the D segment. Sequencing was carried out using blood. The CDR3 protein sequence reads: CASSEGYTTNQPQHF. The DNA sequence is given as TGTGCCAGCAGTGAAGGGTACACAACTAATCAGCCCCAGCATTTT.